Listed below are T cell receptor beta chains from one sample, sequenced in a study of control samples from healthy donors and cancer patients. The table came from immunoSEQ multiplex PCR; TCRdb's copy has only in-frame clones and leaves some out. Among around 140,000 clones listed, over 75% were seen once. Sequencing was performed on blood. These receptors all come from a man aged 40-55 years in good health. Both conserved end residues are part of each CDR3. The D gene is left open where the match is weak. The size entry is marked missing in some rows and otherwise reads once, few, many or a size class.

d_call: NA; clone_size: NA; v_call: TRBV9; j_call: TRBJ1-1; cdr3_aa: CASSAPLQISNTEAFF; cdr3_nt: TGTGCCAGCAGCGCCCCATTACAGATTTCGAACACTGAAGCTTTCTTT
d_call: NA; clone_size: NA; v_call: TRBV5-1; j_call: TRBJ1-1; cdr3_aa: CASSLGGRTEAFF; cdr3_nt: TGCGCCAGCAGCTTGGGGGGTCGCACTGAAGCTTTCTTT
d_call: TRBD2; clone_size: NA; v_call: TRBV5-1; j_call: TRBJ2-3; cdr3_aa: CASSLGLAIKTDTQYF; cdr3_nt: TGCGCCAGCAGCTTGGGACTAGCAATCAAGACAGATACGCAGTATTTT
d_call: NA; clone_size: NA; v_call: TRBV7-8; j_call: TRBJ2-5; cdr3_aa: CASSLGRGGQETQYF; cdr3_nt: TGTGCCAGCAGCTTAGGGAGGGGCGGACAAGAGACCCAGTACTTC
d_call: TRBD1; clone_size: NA; v_call: TRBV29-1; j_call: TRBJ1-2; cdr3_aa: CSVEAQGAGGYTF; cdr3_nt: TGCAGCGTTGAAGCCCAGGGGGCCGGTGGCTACACCTTC
d_call: TRBD1; clone_size: NA; v_call: TRBV7-2; j_call: TRBJ2-5; cdr3_aa: CASSDQGASQETQYF; cdr3_nt: TGTGCCAGCAGCGACCAGGGGGCGAGCCAAGAGACCCAGTACTTC
d_call: NA; clone_size: once; v_call: TRBV30; j_call: TRBJ2-7; cdr3_aa: CAWSVVVPATYEQYF; cdr3_nt: TGTGCCTGGAGTGTAGTGGTCCCAGCCACCTACGAGCAGTACTTC
d_call: NA; clone_size: NA; v_call: TRBV28; j_call: TRBJ2-7; cdr3_aa: CASSPPGTPTYEQYF; cdr3_nt: TGTGCCAGCAGTCCTCCCGGAACGCCCACCTACGAGCAGTACTTC
d_call: TRBD2; clone_size: NA; v_call: TRBV6-5; j_call: TRBJ2-5; cdr3_aa: CASRTAGGPQETQYF; cdr3_nt: TGTGCCAGCAGGACAGCGGGGGGGCCCCAAGAGACCCAGTACTTC
d_call: NA; clone_size: once; v_call: TRBV2; j_call: TRBJ2-5; cdr3_aa: CASSPGETQYF; cdr3_nt: TGTGCCAGCAGCCCAGGGGAGACCCAGTACTTC
d_call: NA; clone_size: NA; v_call: TRBV4-1; j_call: TRBJ2-7; cdr3_aa: CASSPHLGRGGEQYF; cdr3_nt: TGCGCCAGCAGCCCTCATCTGGGGCGGGGAGGCGAGCAGTACTTC
d_call: NA; clone_size: NA; v_call: TRBV3-1/TRBV3-2; j_call: TRBJ1-1; cdr3_aa: CASSLPGPNTEAFF; cdr3_nt: TGTGCCAGCAGCCTCCCCGGTCCTAACACTGAAGCTTTCTTT
d_call: NA; clone_size: NA; v_call: TRBV9; j_call: TRBJ2-7; cdr3_aa: CASSVSGTVGVSYEQYF; cdr3_nt: TGTGCCAGCAGCGTCAGTGGGACCGTAGGGGTCTCCTACGAGCAGTACTTC
d_call: NA; clone_size: NA; v_call: TRBV30; j_call: TRBJ2-2; cdr3_aa: CAAFTGELFF; cdr3_nt: TGTGCCGCCTTCACCGGGGAGCTGTTTTTT
d_call: TRBD1; clone_size: NA; v_call: TRBV7-9; j_call: TRBJ1-1; cdr3_aa: CASSRTGGTEAFF; cdr3_nt: TGTGCCAGCAGCAGGACAGGGGGCACTGAAGCTTTCTTT
d_call: NA; clone_size: once; v_call: TRBV5-1; j_call: TRBJ1-1; cdr3_aa: CASGNREYTEAFF; cdr3_nt: TGCGCCAGCGGAAACCGAGAGTACACTGAAGCTTTCTTT
d_call: NA; clone_size: NA; v_call: TRBV18; j_call: TRBJ2-5; cdr3_aa: CASSPPSRAQETQYF; cdr3_nt: TGTGCCAGCTCACCACCATCCAGGGCCCAAGAGACCCAGTACTTC
d_call: NA; clone_size: NA; v_call: TRBV7-2; j_call: TRBJ2-3; cdr3_aa: CASSLVIRDTQYF; cdr3_nt: TGTGCCAGCAGCTTAGTAATCAGGGATACGCAGTATTTT
d_call: NA; clone_size: NA; v_call: TRBV5-1; j_call: TRBJ1-5; cdr3_aa: CASSLGPRISNQPQHF; cdr3_nt: TGCGCCAGCAGCTTGGGACCCCGGATTAGCAATCAGCCCCAGCATTTT
d_call: NA; clone_size: NA; v_call: TRBV18; j_call: TRBJ2-1; cdr3_aa: CASSPISGDGKHNEQFF; cdr3_nt: TGTGCCAGCTCACCAATTAGTGGGGACGGTAAACACAATGAGCAGTTCTTC
d_call: NA; clone_size: NA; v_call: TRBV3-1/TRBV3-2; j_call: TRBJ2-3; cdr3_aa: CASSLGHTDTQYF; cdr3_nt: TGTGCCAGCAGCCTGGGACACACAGATACGCAGTATTTT
d_call: TRBD2; clone_size: NA; v_call: TRBV10-2; j_call: TRBJ2-3; cdr3_aa: CASRETSGGAVDTQYF; cdr3_nt: TGCGCCAGCAGAGAGACTAGCGGGGGGGCCGTGGATACGCAGTATTTT
d_call: NA; clone_size: NA; v_call: TRBV11-2; j_call: TRBJ1-1; cdr3_aa: CASSLRAALDTEAFF; cdr3_nt: TGTGCCAGCAGCCTTCGCGCGGCATTGGACACTGAAGCTTTCTTT
d_call: TRBD1; clone_size: NA; v_call: TRBV30; j_call: TRBJ1-1; cdr3_aa: CAWSSRTGRSVNTEAFF; cdr3_nt: TGTGCCTGGAGTTCACGGACAGGGAGAAGTGTAAACACTGAAGCTTTCTTT
d_call: TRBD2; clone_size: NA; v_call: TRBV4-2; j_call: TRBJ2-7; cdr3_aa: CASSPPGTRSHEQYF; cdr3_nt: TGTGCCAGCAGCCCTCCCGGGACTAGGTCCCACGAGCAGTACTTC
d_call: NA; clone_size: NA; v_call: TRBV6-1; j_call: TRBJ2-4; cdr3_aa: CASSEASVAKNIQYF; cdr3_nt: TGTGCCAGCAGTGAAGCTTCCGTAGCCAAAAACATTCAGTACTTC
d_call: NA; clone_size: NA; v_call: TRBV9; j_call: TRBJ2-1; cdr3_aa: CASSVSFRGLDEQFF; cdr3_nt: TGTGCCAGCAGCGTGTCTTTCAGGGGCTTGGATGAGCAGTTCTTC
d_call: NA; clone_size: NA; v_call: TRBV11-2; j_call: TRBJ1-3; cdr3_aa: CASSLDRVHTIYF; cdr3_nt: TGTGCCAGCAGCTTAGACCGGGTACACACCATATATTTT
d_call: NA; clone_size: NA; v_call: TRBV10-1; j_call: TRBJ1-1; cdr3_aa: CASSESRVMENTEAFF; cdr3_nt: TGCGCCAGCAGTGAGTCAAGGGTAATGGAAAACACTGAAGCTTTCTTT
d_call: NA; clone_size: NA; v_call: TRBV29-1; j_call: TRBJ1-4; cdr3_aa: CSVVSPVGDAGEKLFF; cdr3_nt: TGCAGCGTTGTCTCGCCCGTGGGGGATGCGGGTGAAAAACTGTTTTTT
d_call: NA; clone_size: NA; v_call: TRBV6-5; j_call: TRBJ2-7; cdr3_aa: CASMVGGDEQYF; cdr3_nt: TGTGCCAGCATGGTAGGGGGGGACGAGCAGTACTTC
d_call: NA; clone_size: NA; v_call: TRBV7-2; j_call: TRBJ1-1; cdr3_aa: CASSSLNSQREAFF; cdr3_nt: TGTGCCAGCAGCTCCCTTAATTCCCAAAGGGAAGCTTTCTTT
d_call: NA; clone_size: NA; v_call: TRBV7-9; j_call: TRBJ2-1; cdr3_aa: CASSFEGGYNEQFF; cdr3_nt: TGTGCCAGCAGCTTCGAGGGGGGCTACAATGAGCAGTTCTTC
d_call: NA; clone_size: NA; v_call: TRBV6-5; j_call: TRBJ2-5; cdr3_aa: CASTRGQETQYF; cdr3_nt: TGTGCCAGCACCCGGGGCCAAGAGACCCAGTACTTC
d_call: NA; clone_size: NA; v_call: TRBV7-9; j_call: TRBJ2-3; cdr3_aa: CASSRDRTYTDTQYF; cdr3_nt: TGTGCCAGCAGCCGTGACAGGACCTACACAGATACGCAGTATTTT
d_call: NA; clone_size: NA; v_call: TRBV5-1; j_call: TRBJ1-4; cdr3_aa: CASSLVPANEKLFF; cdr3_nt: TGCGCCAGCAGCTTGGTTCCGGCTAATGAAAAACTGTTTTTT
d_call: TRBD1; clone_size: NA; v_call: TRBV19; j_call: TRBJ2-7; cdr3_aa: CASSAGQVSYEQYF; cdr3_nt: TGTGCCAGTAGTGCGGGACAGGTATCCTACGAGCAGTACTTC
d_call: NA; clone_size: NA; v_call: TRBV6-5; j_call: TRBJ1-4; cdr3_aa: CATSSGRTNEKLFF; cdr3_nt: TGTGCCACCTCGTCAGGGCGAACTAATGAAAAACTGTTTTTT
d_call: TRBD1; clone_size: NA; v_call: TRBV7-8; j_call: TRBJ2-7; cdr3_aa: CASSSLRTGDYEQYF; cdr3_nt: TGTGCCAGCAGCTCCCTACGAACAGGGGACTACGAGCAGTACTTC
d_call: NA; clone_size: few; v_call: TRBV2; j_call: TRBJ2-1; cdr3_aa: CASSEGVGALYNEQFF; cdr3_nt: TGTGCCAGCAGTGAAGGCGTGGGGGCACTCTACAATGAGCAGTTCTTC
d_call: NA; clone_size: NA; v_call: TRBV18; j_call: TRBJ1-2; cdr3_aa: CASSPQSPYYGYTF; cdr3_nt: TGTGCCAGCTCACCACAATCTCCCTATTATGGCTACACCTTC
d_call: NA; clone_size: NA; v_call: TRBV7-9; j_call: TRBJ1-4; cdr3_aa: CASSRDRPDEKLFF; cdr3_nt: TGTGCCAGCAGCCGAGACAGGCCCGATGAAAAACTGTTTTTT
d_call: TRBD2; clone_size: NA; v_call: TRBV27; j_call: TRBJ2-5; cdr3_aa: CASSSFLAGALTSATQYF; cdr3_nt: TGTGCCAGCAGTTCGTTCCTAGCGGGGGCTCTAACTAGCGCGACCCAGTACTTC
d_call: NA; clone_size: NA; v_call: TRBV5-6; j_call: TRBJ1-1; cdr3_aa: CASSLEGRDTEAFF; cdr3_nt: TGTGCCAGCAGCTTGGAGGGAAGGGACACTGAAGCTTTCTTT
d_call: NA; clone_size: NA; v_call: TRBV7-6; j_call: TRBJ1-6; cdr3_aa: CASSTSGRGNSPLHF; cdr3_nt: TGTGCCAGCAGCACGTCGGGGCGAGGTAATTCACCCCTCCACTTT
d_call: NA; clone_size: NA; v_call: TRBV27; j_call: TRBJ1-1; cdr3_aa: CASSDGTRAFF; cdr3_nt: TGTGCCAGCAGTGACGGGACAAGGGCTTTCTTT
d_call: TRBD1; clone_size: NA; v_call: TRBV6-5; j_call: TRBJ2-7; cdr3_aa: CASSSQGVWSYEQYF; cdr3_nt: TGTGCCAGCAGTTCTCAGGGGGTTTGGTCCTACGAGCAGTACTTC
d_call: NA; clone_size: NA; v_call: TRBV28; j_call: TRBJ2-7; cdr3_aa: CASSRRSSYEQYF; cdr3_nt: TGTGCCAGCAGCCGTCGTAGCTCCTACGAGCAGTACTTC
d_call: NA; clone_size: NA; v_call: TRBV7-6; j_call: TRBJ1-1; cdr3_aa: CASSSEGYGDGNTEAFF; cdr3_nt: TGTGCCAGCAGCTCCGAAGGGTACGGGGATGGGAACACTGAAGCTTTCTTT
d_call: NA; clone_size: NA; v_call: TRBV12-3/TRBV12-4; j_call: TRBJ1-1; cdr3_aa: CASKGRGAEAFF; cdr3_nt: TGTGCCAGCAAGGGGAGAGGGGCTGAAGCTTTCTTT
d_call: NA; clone_size: NA; v_call: TRBV27; j_call: TRBJ1-5; cdr3_aa: CASSLLRAQHF; cdr3_nt: TGTGCCAGCAGTTTGCTAAGGGCCCAGCATTTT
d_call: TRBD2; clone_size: NA; v_call: TRBV9; j_call: TRBJ2-1; cdr3_aa: CASSVGGGNYNEQFF; cdr3_nt: TGTGCCAGCAGCGTAGGCGGGGGGAACTACAATGAGCAGTTCTTC